Presented here are 8 T cell receptor beta chains from one specimen sequenced in a study of T cell responses to AZD1222 COVID-19 vaccine. Clones were sequenced by immunoSEQ multiplex PCR, and TCRdb holds only the in-frame ones, with some missing. The table lists 150,000 to 180,000 clones, roughly 90% of them singletons. The specimen comprised peripheral blood, sampled on day 0 of MenACWY control vaccination. These receptors all stem from an adult in good health.

The rearrangement links TRBV18 to TRBJ1-4; 10 bases agree with TRBD1. This CDR3 is built from 14 residues. V dropped 4 bases and J dropped 7; count of bases not matched to a gene: 3. Germline V gene sequence: CDR1 KGHSH, CDR2 LQKENI. CDR3: CASSLRDRGEKLFF. DNA for the CDR3: TGTGCCAGCTCACTTCGGGACAGGGGTGAAAAACTGTTTTTT.

This sequence joins TRBV28 and TRBJ1-4; D gene ambiguous. Per germline, CDR1 MDHEN and CDR2 SYDVKM. V was trimmed by 5 bases and J by 8 bases, leaving 9 bases between them. The CDR3 covers 12 residues. The CDR3 DNA follows: TGTGCCAGCAGTCAGCGGTTGGAAAAACTGTTTTTT. It is translated as CASSQRLEKLFF.

J is TRBJ2-7 and V is TRBV5-4; the match to TRBD2 covers 7 bases. There are 15 residues in the CDR3. Germline V lookup: CDR1 SGHNT, CDR2 YYREEE (reference sequence). V was clipped by 3 bases and J by 6 bases; unmatched bases: 12. The CDR3 coding sequence is TGTGCCAGCAGCTGGGGGGGACTCGGAGGTGGCGAGCAGTACGTC. As protein: CASSWGGLGGGEQYV.

The J gene is TRBJ1-2, the V gene TRBV27, with no clear D. This CDR3 is built from 15 residues. Germline-derived CDR1 and CDR2 are MNHEY and SMNVEV (reference sequence). With 7 bases removed from V and 4 bases from J, the gap between germline ends came to 19 bases. The CDR3 sequence: CASTSYEVLGYGYTF. The CDR3 coding sequence is TGTGCCAGCACCAGTTACGAAGTATTGGGCTATGGCTACACCTTC.

This chain links TRBV2 with TRBJ2-5; 8 nucleotides agree with TRBD1. Losses at the gene ends were 6 bases for V and 2 bases for J; bases not matched to a gene: 11. Germline CDR1 reads SNHLY; CDR2 reads FYNNEI. The CDR3 sequence is 16 residues long. The CDR3 sequence is CASRRTGTGGQETQYF. The CDR3 DNA reads as TGTGCCAGCAGAAGGACAGGGACGGGTGGGCAAGAGACCCAGTACTTC.

A few counts support this clone. The chain links TRBV7-3 to TRBJ2-1, with 9 positions matching TRBD2. The CDR3 consists of 15 residues. V shed 5 bases, J shed 7 bases, and the junction held 9 bases outside the gene matches. Germline loops: CDR1 SGHTA, CDR2 FQGTGA. CDR3 in DNA: TGTGCCAGCAGCGACCCGGGTAGCGGGAGAAATGAGCAGTTCTTC. This sequence encodes CASSDPGSGRNEQFF.

The CDR3 DNA is TGTGCCAGTAGTATTAACAGGGGCGGTGAAAAACTGTTTTTT. Protein sequence: CASSINRGGEKLFF. V is TRBV19 and J is TRBJ1-4; TRBD1 agrees at 7 bases. The CDR3 extends over 14 amino acids. Germline V gives CDR1 LNHDA, CDR2 SQIVND (reference sequence). J gave up 7 bases and V 3 bases, and 5 bases lay outside the gene matches.

The chain uses TRBV3-1 (or the pseudogene TRBV3-2) and TRBJ2-7; D unresolved. The CDR3 has 11 residues. V lost 1 base and J 7 bases, leaving 5 bases between the germline ends. Germline CDR1 is LGHDT and CDR2 is YNNKEL (reference sequence). CDR3 DNA: TGTGCCAGCAGCCAAGGGTGGGAGCAGTACTTC. This codes for CASSQGWEQYF.